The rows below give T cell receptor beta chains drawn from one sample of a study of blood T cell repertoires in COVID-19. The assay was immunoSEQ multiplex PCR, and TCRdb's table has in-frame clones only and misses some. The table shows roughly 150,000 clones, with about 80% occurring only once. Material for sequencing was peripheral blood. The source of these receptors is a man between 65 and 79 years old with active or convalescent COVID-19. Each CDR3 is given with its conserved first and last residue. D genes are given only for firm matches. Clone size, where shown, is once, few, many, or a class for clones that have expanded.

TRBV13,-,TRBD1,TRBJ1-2,TGTGCCAGCAGCCCCCGCCCAAACAGGGGAGGAGGCTACACCTTC,CASSPRPNRGGGYTF
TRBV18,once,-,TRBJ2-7,TGTGCCAGCTCACCGACGGGGGTTCGGGACGAGCAGTACTTC,CASSPTGVRDEQYF
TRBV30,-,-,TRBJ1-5,TGTGCCTGGAGCCCAGACGGGGGACCGGCCCAGCATTTT,CAWSPDGGPAQHF
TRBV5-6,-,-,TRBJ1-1,TGTGCCAGCAGCCGACCCGCGGAAGGGGGTATGAACACTGAAGCTTTCTTT,CASSRPAEGGMNTEAFF
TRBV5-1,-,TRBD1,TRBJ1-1,TGCGCCAGCAGCCTTCTTTCGACAGGGGCAGGGACTGAAGCTTTCTTT,CASSLLSTGAGTEAFF
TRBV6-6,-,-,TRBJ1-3,TGTGCCAGCAACATGGGGGGAAACTCTGGAAACACCATATATTTT,CASNMGGNSGNTIYF
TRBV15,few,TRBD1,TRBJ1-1,TGTGCCACCAGGACAGGGATGAACACTGAAGCTTTCTTT,CATRTGMNTEAFF
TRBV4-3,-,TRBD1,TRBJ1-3,TGCGCCAGCGGTTCCAAAGGGGGCAATGCAGGCACCATATATTTT,CASGSKGGNAGTIYF
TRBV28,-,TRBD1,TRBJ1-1,TGTGCCAGCACCCATACCGGGACAGGGCATCTGAACACTGAAGCTTTCTTT,CASTHTGTGHLNTEAFF
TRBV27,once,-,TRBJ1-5,TGTGCCAGCAGTTTAAGGTTGGGGAGCGCTTATCAGCCCCAGCATTTT,CASSLRLGSAYQPQHF
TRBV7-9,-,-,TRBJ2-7,TGTGCCAGCAGCCTACTCCAGGGTCGCGAGCAGTACTTC,CASSLLQGREQYF
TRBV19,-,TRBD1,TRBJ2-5,TGTGCCAGTAGTACCGACAGGGGGGAGACCCAGTACTTC,CASSTDRGETQYF
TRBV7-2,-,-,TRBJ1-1,TGTGCCAGCAGCTTACTAGGTTGGGACACTGAAGCTTTCTTT,CASSLLGWDTEAFF
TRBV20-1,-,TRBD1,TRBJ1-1,TGCAGTGCATGGACAGGGAGGGAAGCTTTCTTT,CSAWTGREAFF
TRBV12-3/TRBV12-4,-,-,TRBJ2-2,TGTGCCAGCAGGCCCGGTTACGGGGGGGAGCTGTTTTTT,CASRPGYGGELFF
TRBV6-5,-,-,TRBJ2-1,TGTGCCAGCAGTTACACTGGGGCTTACAATGAGCAGTTCTTC,CASSYTGAYNEQFF
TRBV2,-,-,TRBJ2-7,TGTGCCAGCAGTGAACGGCAGGTGATGACCTACGAGCAGTACTTC,CASSERQVMTYEQYF
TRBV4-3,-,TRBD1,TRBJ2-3,TGCGCCAGCAGCCAAGGGGACAGGACCTTCACAGATACGCAGTATTTT,CASSQGDRTFTDTQYF
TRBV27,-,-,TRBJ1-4,TGTGCCAGCAAATCTGGGGGGACCGGTTTTGAAAAACTGTTTTTT,CASKSGGTGFEKLFF
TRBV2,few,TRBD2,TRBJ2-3,TGTGCCAGCAGTTCTCCGGGACTAGCACTCACAGATACGCAGTATTTT,CASSSPGLALTDTQYF
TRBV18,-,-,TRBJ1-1,TGTGCCAGCTCACCAATGGAGCCTCGAGCGAACACTGAAGCTTTCTTT,CASSPMEPRANTEAFF
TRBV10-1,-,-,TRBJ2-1,TGCGCCACAAACAATGGGGCAGATAGTAATGAGCAGTTCTTC,CATNNGADSNEQFF
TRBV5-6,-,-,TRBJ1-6,TGTGCCAGCAGCTTGGACAGGCATCCCCTCCACTTT,CASSLDRHPLHF
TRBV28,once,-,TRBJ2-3,TGTGCCAGCAGTCTACAGAGGGGGGGGAGTGCAGATACGCAGTATTTT,CASSLQRGGSADTQYF
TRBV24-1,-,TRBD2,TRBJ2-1,TGTGCCACCAGTGATCGAACTAGCGGGGTCAACTACAATGAGCAGTTCTTC,CATSDRTSGVNYNEQFF
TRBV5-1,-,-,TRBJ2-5,TGCGCCAGCAGCTTGGTTCCCGGAGAGACCCAGTACTTC,CASSLVPGETQYF
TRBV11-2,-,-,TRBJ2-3,TGTGCCAGCAGCTTAAGGGCAGGGGTAACAGATACGCAGTATTTT,CASSLRAGVTDTQYF
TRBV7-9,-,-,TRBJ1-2,TGTGCCAGCAGCTTAGCAGGCAGGGACTATGGCTACACCTTC,CASSLAGRDYGYTF
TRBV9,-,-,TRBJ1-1,TGTGCCAGCAGCCCGAGCGGGACGAGGACTGAAGCTTTCTTT,CASSPSGTRTEAFF
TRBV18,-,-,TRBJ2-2,TGTGCCAGCTCACCAAGTGACATAAACACCGGGGAGCTGTTTTTT,CASSPSDINTGELFF
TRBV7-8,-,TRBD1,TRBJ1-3,TGTGCCAGCAGCCACAAGACAGGGTTTGGAAACACCATATATTTT,CASSHKTGFGNTIYF
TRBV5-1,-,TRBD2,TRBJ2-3,TGCGCCAGCAGCCGGAAGACTAGCGGGGGGAACACAGATACGCAGTATTTT,CASSRKTSGGNTDTQYF
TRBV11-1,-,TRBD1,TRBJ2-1,TGTGCCAGCAGCTATACCGGGACAGGGGGTCGCAATGAGCAGTTCTTC,CASSYTGTGGRNEQFF
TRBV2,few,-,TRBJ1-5,TGTGCCAGCAGTCTGGCGGGACGGTATCAGCCCCAGCATTTT,CASSLAGRYQPQHF
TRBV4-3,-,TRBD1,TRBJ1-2,TGCGCCAGCAGCCAACAACAGGGGGCTGGTGGCTACACCTTC,CASSQQQGAGGYTF
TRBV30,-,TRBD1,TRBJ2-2,TGTGCCTGGAGAGAGACCCGACAGGGGGTAACCGGGGAGCTGTTTTTT,CAWRETRQGVTGELFF
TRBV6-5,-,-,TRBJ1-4,TGTGCCAGCCTTTCCTTCGGGACACTTAATGAAAAACTGTTTTTT,CASLSFGTLNEKLFF
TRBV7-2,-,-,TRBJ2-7,TGTGCCAGCAGCACAGGTCAAAGTTACTACGAGCAGTACTTC,CASSTGQSYYEQYF
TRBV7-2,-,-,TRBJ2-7,TGTGCCAGCAGCTTAGCGGGGAGCGAGCAGTACTTC,CASSLAGSEQYF
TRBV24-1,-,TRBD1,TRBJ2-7,TGTGCCACCAGTGATTTGGGGGGACAGATCGGGCAGTACTTC,CATSDLGGQIGQYF
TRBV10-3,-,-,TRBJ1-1,TGTGCCATCAGTGATTCCAGGGTGAACACTGAAGCTTTCTTT,CAISDSRVNTEAFF
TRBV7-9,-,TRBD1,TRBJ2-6,TGTGCGGGCGCATCGGGACAGGGCTTCTCTGGGGCCAACGTCCTGACTTTC,CAGASGQGFSGANVLTF
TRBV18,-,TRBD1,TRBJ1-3,TGTGCCAGCTCACCTGGGACAGGCTCTGGAAACACCATATATTTT,CASSPGTGSGNTIYF
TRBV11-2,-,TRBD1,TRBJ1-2,TGTGCCAGCAGCTTTTCAGGGGGCGAGTATGGCTACACCTTC,CASSFSGGEYGYTF
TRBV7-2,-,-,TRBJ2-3,TGTGCCAGCAGCTTAACCCGGAGATGGGATACGCAGTATTTT,CASSLTRRWDTQYF
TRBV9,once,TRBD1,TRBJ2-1,TGTGCCAGCAGCCCCTTAGGGGGCAGCTCCTACAATGAGCAGTTCTTC,CASSPLGGSSYNEQFF
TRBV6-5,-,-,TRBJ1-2,TGTGCCATCCAGGTGGGCCTTTTCGGCTACACCTTC,CAIQVGLFGYTF
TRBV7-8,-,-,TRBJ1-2,TGTGCCAGCAGCCCCCGACGCGGGAGGGCGGACTATGGCTACACCTTC,CASSPRRGRADYGYTF
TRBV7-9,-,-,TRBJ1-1,TGTGCCAGCAGCCCGCCCGGGTTCGACACTGAAGCTTTCTTT,CASSPPGFDTEAFF
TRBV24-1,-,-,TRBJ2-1,TGTGCCACCAGTGATCCGTCTAGCGACGGGCTCAATGAGCAGTTCTTC,CATSDPSSDGLNEQFF
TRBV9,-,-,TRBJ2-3,TGTGCCAGCAGCGTAAGTATCGGTGATACGCAGTATTTT,CASSVSIGDTQYF
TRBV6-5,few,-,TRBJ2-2,TGTGCCAGCATTACACCCGCGGGCGGGGAGCTGTTTTTT,CASITPAGGELFF
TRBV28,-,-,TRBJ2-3,TGTGCCACGGGGGGATGGGCAGGGGGCCAGTATTTT,CATGGWAGGQYF
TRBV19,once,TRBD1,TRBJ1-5,TGTGCCAGTAGTATCGACAGGGATCGGTATCAGCCCCAGCATTTT,CASSIDRDRYQPQHF
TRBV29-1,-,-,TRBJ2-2,TGCAGCGTTCAGAACACCGGGGAGCTGTTTTTT,CSVQNTGELFF